A selection of T cell receptor beta chains follows, all from one sample in a study of PD-1 blockade in classical Hodgkin lymphoma. Repertoires were generated with immunoSEQ multiplex PCR, while TCRdb's copy carries only in-frame clones and drops some. Among tens of thousands of clones listed, approximately 90% were seen once. Sequencing was performed on peripheral blood mononuclear cells (PBMCs), taken before the second cycle of nivolumab. The receptors derive from a human donor with classical Hodgkin lymphoma. CDR3s include the opening cysteine and the closing phenylalanine or tryptophan. A D gene is named only where the DNA matches it firmly. Clone size is given for some rows only: seen once, a few or many times, or a class if the clone is expanded.

v_call	j_call	d_call	clone_size	cdr3_nt	cdr3_aa
TRBV6-5	TRBJ2-7	NA	NA	TGTGCCAGCACTCGACAGCCCGCCTACGAGCAGTACTTC	CASTRQPAYEQYF
TRBV5-4	TRBJ2-2	TRBD2	NA	TGTGCCAGCAGCTTGAGACTAGCGGGGGATCTCACCGGGGAGCTGTTTTTT	CASSLRLAGDLTGELFF
TRBV15	TRBJ2-1	NA	NA	TGTGCCACTGGGACCAACAGGGTACGTCCTGAGCAGTTCTTC	CATGTNRVRPEQFF
TRBV5-1	TRBJ1-2	TRBD1	NA	TGCGCCAGCCGTGGGGACAGTAGGTCGGGAGAAATATTAGGTGGCTACACCTTC	CASRGDSRSGEILGGYTF
TRBV5-1	TRBJ1-1	TRBD1	NA	TGCGCCAGCAGCTCCCCGACAGGGACGGACACTGAAGCTTTCTTT	CASSSPTGTDTEAFF
TRBV7-9	TRBJ2-5	NA	NA	TGTGCCAGCAGCTTGGATGGCGGGGAGACCCAGTACTTC	CASSLDGGETQYF
TRBV5-1	TRBJ1-4	NA	NA	TGCGCCAGCAGCTTCGAAAGAAATGAAAAACTGTTTTTT	CASSFERNEKLFF
TRBV9	TRBJ2-7	NA	NA	TGTGCCAGCAGCTCCGACCCCGACAGTACCTACGAGCAGTACTTC	CASSSDPDSTYEQYF
TRBV7-9	TRBJ2-3	TRBD2	few	TGTGCCAGCAGCCCTAGCGGGGGGACAGATACGCAGTATTTT	CASSPSGGTDTQYF
TRBV28	TRBJ1-2	NA	NA	TGTGCCAGCAGCCTAGGGGGGGGGCCCATCTATGGCTACACCTTC	CASSLGGGPIYGYTF